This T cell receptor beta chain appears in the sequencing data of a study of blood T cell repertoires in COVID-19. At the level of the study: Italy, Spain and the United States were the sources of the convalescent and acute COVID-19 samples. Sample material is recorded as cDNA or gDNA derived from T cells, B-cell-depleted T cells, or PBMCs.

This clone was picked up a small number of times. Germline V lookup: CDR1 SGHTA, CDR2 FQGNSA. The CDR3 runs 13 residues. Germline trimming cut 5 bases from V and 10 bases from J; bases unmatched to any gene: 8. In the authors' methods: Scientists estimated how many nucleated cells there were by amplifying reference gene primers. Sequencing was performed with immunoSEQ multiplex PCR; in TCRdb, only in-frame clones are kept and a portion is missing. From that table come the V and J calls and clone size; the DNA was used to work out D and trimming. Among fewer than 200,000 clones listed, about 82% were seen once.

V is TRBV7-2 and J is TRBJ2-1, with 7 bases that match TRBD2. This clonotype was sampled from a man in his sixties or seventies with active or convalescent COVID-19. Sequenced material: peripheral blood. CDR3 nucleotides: TGTGCCAGCAGCGCGGATGCTAGCGGCGAGCAGTTCTTC. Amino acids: CASSADASGEQFF.